These 10 T cell receptor beta chains share one sample of origin, sequenced in a study of blood T cell repertoires in COVID-19 (dated by TCRdb to 2019 to 2021). Receptor amplification or capture employed the immunoSEQ multiplex PCR assay. The immuneACCESS repertoire file appears here via TCRdb, limited to in-frame rearrangements. These files lack a portion of the clones; in checked studies, under half of the deficit traces to unresolved V genes, and the cause of the others is not known. The sample table contains some 69,000 clones; only one count was recorded for about 90% of them. Of the sample, under 0.65% falls within the top ten clones. The sequenced sample was peripheral blood. Receptors originate from a man between 45 and 60 years old with COVID-19, enrolled during active disease.

The chain has TRBV13 and TRBJ1-3, with TRBD1 matching 7 bases. Trimming cost V 4 bases and J 0 bases; bases outside gene matches: 6. The CDR3 is 16 amino acids. The V gene's germline CDR1 is PRHDT and CDR2 FYEKMQ (reference sequence). CDR3 sequence reads: CASSSERQGSGNTIYF. The CDR3 coding sequence is TGTGCCAGCAGCTCGGAAAGACAGGGCTCTGGAAACACCATATATTTT.

The chain employs TRBV29-1 and TRBJ2-5; the D gene is possibly TRBD2 (6 bases). Trimming removed 6 bases from V and 5 bases from J, with 13 bases in between. The CDR3 loop spans 12 amino acids. Germline V gives CDR1 SQVTM, CDR2 ANQGSEA. CDR3 nucleotides: TGCAGCGTGACGGAGGGGTACGAGACCCAGTACTTC. Amino acids: CSVTEGYETQYF. The whole variable domain, remainder taken from reference TRBV29-1 and TRBJ2-5, is SAVISQKPSRDICQRGTSLTIQCQVDSQVTMMFWYRQQPGQSLTLIATANQGSEATYESGFVIDKFPISRPNLTFSTLTVSNMSPEDSSIYLCSVTEGYETQYFGPGTRLLVL.

The chain employs TRBV11-2 and TRBJ2-1; 7 bases align to TRBD2. The CDR3 loop spans 15 amino acids. V gave up 3 bases and J gave up 5 bases; unmatched junction bases: 7. Germline CDR1 reads SGHAT; CDR2 reads FQNNGV. In DNA, the CDR3 is TGTGCCAGCAGCTTGGGTTGGGGGGGTAACAATGAGCAGTTCTTC. Residues: CASSLGWGGNNEQFF.

V and J are TRBV11-2 and TRBJ2-4, with a weak D call TRBD2 (6 bases). CDR1 SGHAT and CDR2 FQNNGV come from the germline V gene. Trimming stripped 5 bases from V and 8 bases from J, with 16 bases between. The CDR3 covers 14 residues. CDR3 loop: CASSPDRPGDIQYF. Written as DNA, the CDR3 is TGTGCCAGCAGCCCGGATCGGCCGGGGGACATTCAGTACTTC.

The CDR3 loop reads CSATYYNEQFF. The CDR3 DNA follows: TGCAGTGCTACCTACTACAATGAGCAGTTCTTC. The V call is TRBV20-1, the J call TRBJ2-1; no clear D. Germline CDR1 is DFQATT and CDR2 is SNEGSKA (reference sequence). The V end was cut by 4 bases, the J end by 3 bases, with 4 bases between. The CDR3 sequence is 11 residues long.

V usage is TRBV6-2 or TRBV6-3 and J usage is TRBJ1-1; D might be TRBD1 (6 bases). Trimming removed 2 bases at V and 3 bases at J, with 7 bases between. This CDR3 comprises 13 residues. The V gene's germline CDR1 is MNHEY and CDR2 SVGEGT. The CDR3 sequence: CASSYTGHTEAFF. In nucleotides, the CDR3 is TGTGCCAGCAGTTACACAGGGCACACTGAAGCTTTCTTT.

The chain recombines TRBV10-3 with TRBJ2-3, with D maybe TRBD2 (6 bases). Trimming removed 10 bases at V and 4 bases at J, with 21 bases between. Germline CDR1 is ENHRY and CDR2 is SYGVKD. The CDR3 length is 15 residues. CDR3 amino acids: CATQIGRGGSDTQYF. DNA of the CDR3: TGTGCCACCCAAATCGGCCGTGGGGGGTCAGATACGCAGTATTTT.

The chain has TRBV5-4 and TRBJ2-7; TRBD1 matches at 10 bases. Germline assignment: CDR1 SGHNT and CDR2 YYREEE (reference sequence). The CDR3 contains 15 residues. After removal of 4 bases from V and 1 base from J, the junction contained 5 bases not matched to a gene. CDR3 protein: CASSGGTGVSYEQYF. The CDR3 coding sequence is TGTGCCAGCAGCGGGGGGACAGGGGTATCCTACGAGCAGTACTTC. The full variable domain, rest sourced from reference TRBV5-4 and TRBJ2-7, is ETGVTQSPTHLIKTRGQQVTLRCSSQSGHNTVSWYQQALGQGPQFIFQYYREEENGRGNFPPRFSGLQFPNYSSELNVNALELDDSALYLCASSGGTGVSYEQYFGPGTRLTVT.

This rearrangement joins TRBV19 to TRBJ2-1; D possibly corresponds to TRBD2 (6 bases). Trimming left V 4 bases short and J 8 bases short, with 15 bases between. The CDR3 is made up of 14 amino acids. Germline values: CDR1 LNHDA, CDR2 SQIVND (reference sequence). The CDR3 nucleotides are TGTGCCAGTAGTAACGGCGGGATGGCCCATGAGCAGTTCTTC. Protein: CASSNGGMAHEQFF.

This sequence joins TRBV18 and TRBJ1-2, with 7 bases that match TRBD1. Per the germline V gene, CDR1 is KGHSH and CDR2 is LQKENI. V dropped 3 bases and J dropped 7; count of bases not matched to a gene: 8. This CDR3 is 14 amino acids long. In DNA form, the CDR3 reads TGTGCCAGCTCACCCGACAGGGCTCATGGTGGCTACACCTTC. Amino acids: CASSPDRAHGGYTF. Full variable domain (remainder filled in from reference TRBV18 and TRBJ1-2): NAGVMQNPRHLVRRRGQEARLRCSPMKGHSHVYWYRQLPEEGLKFMVYLQKENIIDESGMPKERFSAEFPKEGPSILRIQQVVRGDSAAYFCASSPDRAHGGYTFGSGTRLTVV.